Below, 15 T cell receptor beta chains from the same sample are listed, as sequenced in a study of T cell repertoires in cytomegalovirus infection. TCRdb analysed the reads with MiXCR anew, one entry per CDR3 protein. The sample has nearly 650,000 distinct CDR3 sequences, 24% seen once; the top ten hold roughly 8%. The sequenced sample was CD8+ T cells from PBMCs. Receptors originate from a human donor in good health (CMV status not recorded). Some clones in this sample may be carry-over from other donors' samples.

This rearrangement joins TRBV10-3 to TRBJ2-3; TRBD2 is a possible D gene (5 bases). The V and J ends lost 3 bases and 2 bases respectively, with 15 bases between them. The CDR3 runs 16 residues. Germline CDR1 is ENHRY and CDR2 is SYGVKD. The CDR3 sequence: CAISEVEAVNTDTQYF. The CDR3 DNA is TGTGCCATCAGTGAAGTGGAAGCGGTCAACACAGATACGCAGTATTTT.

The rearrangement joins TRBV12-3 or TRBV12-4 to TRBJ2-5, with D possibly matching TRBD1 (5 bases). V was pared by 6 bases and J by 2 bases, with 10 bases between. The CDR3 consists of 13 residues. In DNA form, the CDR3 reads TGTGCCAGCAGGAACACAGGACAAGAGACCCAGTACTTC. It is translated as CASRNTGQETQYF.

The V and J genes are TRBV20-1 and TRBJ1-5, with a possible D match to TRBD1 (6 bases). The CDR3 contains 15 residues. Between the trimmed V and J ends, which lost 3 bases and 4 bases, there was a span of 16 bases. CDR1 is DFQATT, CDR2 SNEGSKA, per germline (reference sequence). This CDR3 reads CSASLLQGSNQPQHF. The CDR3 DNA reads as TGCAGTGCTAGTCTACTTCAGGGGTCTAATCAGCCCCAGCATTTT.

The chain recombines TRBV5-6 with TRBJ1-1, with D possibly TRBD1 on 5 matching bases. Germline assignment: CDR1 SGHDT and CDR2 YYEEEE. This CDR3 contains 15 residues. V was pared by 4 bases and J by 7 bases, with 20 bases between. CDR3: CASSPAGGEYSEAFF. DNA of the CDR3: TGTGCCAGCAGCCCGGCTGGAGGGGAATACAGTGAAGCTTTCTTT. Full variable domain (outside the CDR3, taken from reference TRBV5-6 and TRBJ1-1): DAGVTQSPTHLIKTRGQQVTLRCSPKSGHDTVSWYQQALGQGPQFIFQYYEEEERQRGNFPDRFSGHQFPNYSSELNVNALLLGDSALYLCASSPAGGEYSEAFFGQGTRLTVV.

In its sample, this clonotype was seen many times. This chain links TRBV7-9 with TRBJ1-1; D is perhaps TRBD1 (5 bases). Deletions cut 0 bases from V and 0 bases from J, with 20 bases between. The germline CDR1 and CDR2 sequences are SEHNR and FQNEAQ (reference sequence). This CDR3 is built from 19 residues. This CDR3 is CASSLARRDFDFMNTEAFF. CDR3 DNA: TGTGCCAGCAGCTTAGCCAGGCGGGACTTCGACTTCATGAACACTGAAGCTTTCTTT.

CDR3 DNA sequence: TGCAGTGCTAGTACGGGGGCGTACACTGAAGCTTTCTTT. It yields the protein CSASTGAYTEAFF. This chain uses TRBV20-1 with TRBJ1-1; D perhaps matches TRBD1 (6 bases). V lost 3 bases and J 3 bases, leaving 11 bases between the germline ends. Germline CDR1 and CDR2: DFQATT and SNEGSKA (reference sequence). This CDR3 has 13 amino acids.

In this sample, this clonotype turned up a few times. The chain combines TRBV19 with TRBJ1-4; no reliable D call. This CDR3 comprises 12 residues. Trimming removed 5 bases at V and 8 bases at J, with 9 bases between. Per the germline V gene, CDR1 is LNHDA and CDR2 is SQIVND (reference sequence). The CDR3 nucleotides read TGTGCCAGTAGTGACGTCGGAGAAAAACTGTTTTTT. Its translation is CASSDVGEKLFF.

This clonotype was observed a handful of times. The chain recombines TRBV20-1 with TRBJ1-2, with 7 bases aligning to TRBD1. CDR1 is DFQATT and CDR2 is SNEGSKA in the germline V gene (reference sequence). The CDR3 runs 13 residues. V lost 6 bases to trimming and J lost 4 bases; unmatched junction nucleotides: 8. DNA of the CDR3: TGCAGTGCAAAAGACAGGGACTCCTATGGCTACACCTTC. As protein: CSAKDRDSYGYTF.

This clonotype has a count of ten or more. V usage is TRBV27 and J usage is TRBJ2-2, with 7 bases aligning to TRBD2. The CDR3 has 17 residues. With 3 bases clipped from V and 2 bases from J, the junction kept 9 bases outside the gene matches. Germline V gives CDR1 MNHEY, CDR2 SMNVEV (reference sequence). This CDR3 reads CASSLVPGLVNTGELFF. CDR3 sequence (DNA): TGTGCCAGCAGTTTGGTCCCTGGACTAGTTAACACCGGGGAGCTGTTTTTT.

V gene TRBV28 combines with J gene TRBJ2-3, with 9 bases matching TRBD1. V was pared by 6 bases and J by 2 bases, with 9 bases of the junction left unmatched. This CDR3 is 16 amino acids long. Looked up from germline, CDR1 is MDHEN and CDR2 is SYDVKM. CDR3 amino acids: CASSFFGTGNTDTQYF. The CDR3 DNA sequence: TGTGCCAGCAGCTTTTTCGGGACAGGGAACACAGATACGCAGTATTTT.

The chain employs TRBV7-2 and TRBJ1-5; D ambiguous. Deletions cut 4 bases from V and 10 bases from J, with 8 bases between. CDR1 SGHTA and CDR2 FQGNSA come from the germline V gene. CDR3 length: 11 amino acids. DNA for the CDR3: TGTGCCAGCAGCTCAGGCCCTCCCCAGCATTTT. Translated: CASSSGPPQHF.

The V gene is TRBV12-3 or TRBV12-4, the J gene TRBJ1-5; D not certain. V lost 3 bases and J 0 bases, leaving 9 bases between the germline ends. The CDR3 sequence is 15 residues long. In DNA, the CDR3 is TGTGCCAGCAGTTTTAGGCCAGATAGCAATCAGCCCCAGCATTTT. Residues: CASSFRPDSNQPQHF.

This clonotype has just a few counts. The chain uses TRBV5-5 and TRBJ2-7; 9 nucleotides align to TRBD1. This CDR3 spans 14 amino acids. CDR1 SGHKS and CDR2 YYEKEE come from the germline V gene (reference sequence). The J segment lost 5 bases and the V segment lost 7 bases, leaving 10 bases of the junction unmatched. This CDR3 is CASGRDRVFHEQYF. Here the CDR3 DNA reads TGTGCCAGCGGCAGGGACAGGGTTTTCCACGAGCAGTACTTC. The complete variable domain, with remaining parts taken from reference TRBV5-5 and TRBJ2-7, reads DAGVTQSPTHLIKTRGQQVTLRCSPISGHKSVSWYQQVLGQGPQFIFQYYEKEERGRGNFPDRFSARQFPNYSSELNVNALLLGDSALYLCASGRDRVFHEQYFGPGTRLTVT.

Of note for this clonotype: A much larger clone lies one base from this, so it may be a read error. CDR3 protein: CVSSRGVTSTDTQYF. As DNA, the CDR3 is TGTGTCAGCAGCCGCGGGGTCACTAGCACAGATACGCAGTATTTT. This chain connects TRBV7-2 to TRBJ2-3; D is possibly TRBD2 (6 bases). This CDR3 region has 15 residues. In germline, CDR1 is SGHTA, CDR2 FQGNSA.

This clonotype was found a few times. The gene calls are TRBV3-1 and TRBJ2-7; 10 bases fit TRBD1. CDR1 is LGHDT and CDR2 is YNNKEL in the germline V gene (reference sequence). V gave up 5 bases and J gave up 3 bases; unmatched junction bases: 7. CDR3 length: 15 residues. The CDR3 DNA follows: TGTGCCAGCAGCAAACCGGGACAGGGGCTCTACGAGCAGTACTTC. Its translation is CASSKPGQGLYEQYF.